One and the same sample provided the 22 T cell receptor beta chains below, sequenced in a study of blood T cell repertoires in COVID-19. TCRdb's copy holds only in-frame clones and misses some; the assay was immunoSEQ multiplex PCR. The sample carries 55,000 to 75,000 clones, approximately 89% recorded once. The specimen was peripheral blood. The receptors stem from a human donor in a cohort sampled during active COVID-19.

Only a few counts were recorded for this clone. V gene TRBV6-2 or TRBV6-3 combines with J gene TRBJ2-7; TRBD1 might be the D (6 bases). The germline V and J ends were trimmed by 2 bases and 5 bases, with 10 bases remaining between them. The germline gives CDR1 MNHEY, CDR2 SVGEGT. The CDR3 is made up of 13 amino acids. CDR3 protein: CASSYGRGNEQYF. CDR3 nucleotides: TGTGCCAGCAGTTACGGCAGGGGAAACGAGCAGTACTTC.

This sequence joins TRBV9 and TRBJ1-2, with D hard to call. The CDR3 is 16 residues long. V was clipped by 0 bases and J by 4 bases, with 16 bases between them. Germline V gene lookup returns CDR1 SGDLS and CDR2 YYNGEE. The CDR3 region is CASSVERTWAVYGYTF. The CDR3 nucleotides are TGTGCCAGCAGCGTAGAGCGGACCTGGGCAGTCTATGGCTACACCTTC. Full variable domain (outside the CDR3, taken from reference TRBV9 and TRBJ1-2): DSGVTQTPKHLITATGQRVTLRCSPRSGDLSVYWYQQSLDQGLQFLIQYYNGEERAKGNILERFSAQQFPDLHSELNLSSLELGDSALYFCASSVERTWAVYGYTFGSGTRLTVV.

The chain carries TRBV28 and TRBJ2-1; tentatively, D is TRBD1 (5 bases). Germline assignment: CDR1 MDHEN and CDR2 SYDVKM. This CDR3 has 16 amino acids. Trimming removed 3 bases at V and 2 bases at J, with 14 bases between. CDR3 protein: CASSFIGQGTYNEQFF. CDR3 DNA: TGTGCCAGCAGTTTTATTGGGCAGGGAACCTACAATGAGCAGTTCTTC.

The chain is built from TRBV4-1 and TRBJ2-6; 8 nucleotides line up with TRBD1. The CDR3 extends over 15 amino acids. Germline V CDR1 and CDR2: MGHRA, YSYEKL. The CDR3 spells CAGADRVYGANVLTF. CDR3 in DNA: TGCGCGGGGGCGGACAGGGTTTATGGGGCCAACGTCCTGACTTTC.

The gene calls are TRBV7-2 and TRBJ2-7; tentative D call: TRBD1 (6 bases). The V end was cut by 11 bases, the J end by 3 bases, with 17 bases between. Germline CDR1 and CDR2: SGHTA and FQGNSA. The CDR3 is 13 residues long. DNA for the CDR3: TGTGCCTCCCAGCTTCAGGGGTACTACGAGCAGTACTTC. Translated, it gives CASQLQGYYEQYF.

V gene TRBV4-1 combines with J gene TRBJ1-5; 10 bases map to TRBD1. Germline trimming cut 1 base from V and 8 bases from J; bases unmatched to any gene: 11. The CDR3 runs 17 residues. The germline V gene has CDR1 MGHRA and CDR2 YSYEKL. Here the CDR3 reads CASSQVGDRGIYKPQHF. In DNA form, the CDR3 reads TGCGCCAGCAGCCAAGTTGGGGACAGGGGAATCTATAAGCCCCAGCATTTT.

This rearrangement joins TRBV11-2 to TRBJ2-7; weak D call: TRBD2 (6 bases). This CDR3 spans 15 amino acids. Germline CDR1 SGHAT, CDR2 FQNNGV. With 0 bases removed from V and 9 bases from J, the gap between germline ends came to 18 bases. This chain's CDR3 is CASSLEPGLSSAQYF. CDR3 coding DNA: TGTGCCAGCAGCTTAGAACCGGGACTGAGCTCAGCGCAGTACTTC.

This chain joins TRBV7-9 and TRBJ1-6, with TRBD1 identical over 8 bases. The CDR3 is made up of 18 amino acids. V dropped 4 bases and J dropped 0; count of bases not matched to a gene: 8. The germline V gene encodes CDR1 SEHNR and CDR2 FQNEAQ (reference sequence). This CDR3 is CASSSGTGRYSYNSPLHF. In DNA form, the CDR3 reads TGTGCCAGCAGCTCCGGGACAGGTAGGTACTCCTATAATTCACCCCTCCACTTT.

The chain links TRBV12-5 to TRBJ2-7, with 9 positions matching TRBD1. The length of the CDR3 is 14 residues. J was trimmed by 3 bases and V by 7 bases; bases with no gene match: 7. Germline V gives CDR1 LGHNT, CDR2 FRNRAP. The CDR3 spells CASAPGTGHYEQYF. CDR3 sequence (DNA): TGTGCTAGTGCCCCCGGGACAGGGCACTACGAGCAGTACTTC.

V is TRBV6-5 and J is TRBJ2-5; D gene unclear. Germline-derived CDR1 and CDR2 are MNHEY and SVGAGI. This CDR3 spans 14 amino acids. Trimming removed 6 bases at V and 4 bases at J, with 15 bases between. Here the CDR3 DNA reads TGTGCCAGCAGCCCAACTAAGCTTGGAGAGACCCAGTACTTC. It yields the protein CASSPTKLGETQYF.

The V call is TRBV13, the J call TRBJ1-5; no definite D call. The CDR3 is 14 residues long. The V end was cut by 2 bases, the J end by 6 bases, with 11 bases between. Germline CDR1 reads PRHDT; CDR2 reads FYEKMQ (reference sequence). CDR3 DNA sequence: TGTGCCAGCAGCTTAATGGCAGAGGGTCAGCCCCAGCATTTT. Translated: CASSLMAEGQPQHF.

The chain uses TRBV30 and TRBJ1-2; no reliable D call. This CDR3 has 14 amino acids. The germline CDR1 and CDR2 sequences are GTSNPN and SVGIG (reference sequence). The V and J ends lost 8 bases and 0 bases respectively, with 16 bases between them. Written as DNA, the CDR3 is TGTGCCGTGGTGGGGAGGAAAACTAACTATGGCTACACCTTC. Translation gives CAVVGRKTNYGYTF.

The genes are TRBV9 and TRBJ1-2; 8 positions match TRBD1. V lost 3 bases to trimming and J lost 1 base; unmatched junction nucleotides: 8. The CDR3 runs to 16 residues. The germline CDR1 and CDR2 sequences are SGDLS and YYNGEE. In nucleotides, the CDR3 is TGTGCCAGCAGCGCCCGACAGGGGCAGGGTAACTATGGCTACACCTTC. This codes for CASSARQGQGNYGYTF. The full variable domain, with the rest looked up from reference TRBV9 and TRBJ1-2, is DSGVTQTPKHLITATGQRVTLRCSPRSGDLSVYWYQQSLDQGLQFLIQYYNGEERAKGNILERFSAQQFPDLHSELNLSSLELGDSALYFCASSARQGQGNYGYTFGSGTRLTVV.

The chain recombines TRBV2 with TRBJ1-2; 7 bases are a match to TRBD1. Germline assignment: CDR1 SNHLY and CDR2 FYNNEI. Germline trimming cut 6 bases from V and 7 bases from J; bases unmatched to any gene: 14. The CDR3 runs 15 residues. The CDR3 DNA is TGTGCCAGCAGGGCGGAGCAGGGGGGTTGGCGTGGCTACACCTTC. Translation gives CASRAEQGGWRGYTF. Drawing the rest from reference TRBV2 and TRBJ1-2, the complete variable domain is EPEVTQTPSHQVTQMGQEVILRCVPISNHLYFYWYRQILGQKVEFLVSFYNNEISEKSEIFDDQFSVERPDGSNFTLKIRSTKLEDSAMYFCASRAEQGGWRGYTFGSGTRLTVV.

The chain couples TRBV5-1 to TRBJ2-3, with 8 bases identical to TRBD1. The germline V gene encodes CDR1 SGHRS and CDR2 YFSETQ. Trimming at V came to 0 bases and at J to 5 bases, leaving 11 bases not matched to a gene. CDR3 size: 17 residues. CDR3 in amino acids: CASSLEGQGAVKDTQYF. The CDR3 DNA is TGCGCCAGCAGCTTGGAGGGGCAGGGGGCTGTGAAAGATACGCAGTATTTT.

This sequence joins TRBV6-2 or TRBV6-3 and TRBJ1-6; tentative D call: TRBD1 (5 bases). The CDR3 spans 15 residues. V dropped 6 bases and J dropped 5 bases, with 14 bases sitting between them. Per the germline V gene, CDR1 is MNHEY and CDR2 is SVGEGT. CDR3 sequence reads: CASSSPGRHNSPLHF. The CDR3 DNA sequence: TGTGCCAGCAGCTCGCCAGGGCGCCATAATTCACCCCTCCACTTT.

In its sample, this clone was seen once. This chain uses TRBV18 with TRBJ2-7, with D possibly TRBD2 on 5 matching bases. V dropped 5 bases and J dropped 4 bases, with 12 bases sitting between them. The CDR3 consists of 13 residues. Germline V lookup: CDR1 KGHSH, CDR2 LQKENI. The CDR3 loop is CASSSEPGYEQYF. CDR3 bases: TGTGCCAGCTCATCAGAACCGGGGTACGAGCAGTACTTC.

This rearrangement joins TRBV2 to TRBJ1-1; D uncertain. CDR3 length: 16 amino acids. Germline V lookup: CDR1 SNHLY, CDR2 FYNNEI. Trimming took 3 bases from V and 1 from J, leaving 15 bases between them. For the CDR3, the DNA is TGTGCCAGCAGTGAGTGGGAGGGCCCGGGGAACACTGAAGCTTTCTTT. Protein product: CASSEWEGPGNTEAFF. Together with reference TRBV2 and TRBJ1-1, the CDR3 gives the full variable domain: EPEVTQTPSHQVTQMGQEVILRCVPISNHLYFYWYRQILGQKVEFLVSFYNNEISEKSEIFDDQFSVERPDGSNFTLKIRSTKLEDSAMYFCASSEWEGPGNTEAFFGQGTRLTVV.

CDR3 sequence: CATSDSGWGVNSPLHF. The CDR3 coding sequence is TGTGCCACCAGTGATTCAGGATGGGGAGTTAATTCACCCCTCCACTTT. This chain joins TRBV24-1 and TRBJ1-6; D not resolved. This CDR3 has 16 residues. Trimming took off 2 bases at V and 6 bases at J, with 13 bases between the two ends. The germline V gene has CDR1 KGHDR and CDR2 SFDVKD.

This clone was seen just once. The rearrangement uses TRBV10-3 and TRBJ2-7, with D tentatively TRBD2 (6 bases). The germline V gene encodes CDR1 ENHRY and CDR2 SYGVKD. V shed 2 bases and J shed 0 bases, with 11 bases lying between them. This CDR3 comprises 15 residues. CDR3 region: CAISEEGRSSYEQYF. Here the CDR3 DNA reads TGTGCCATCAGTGAGGAGGGGAGGTCCTCCTACGAGCAGTACTTC.

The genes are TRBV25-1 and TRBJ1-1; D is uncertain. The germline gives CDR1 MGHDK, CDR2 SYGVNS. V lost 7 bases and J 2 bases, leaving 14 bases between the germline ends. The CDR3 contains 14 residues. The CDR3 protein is CASTPMTPNTEAFF. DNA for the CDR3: TGTGCCAGCACCCCAATGACACCCAACACTGAAGCTTTCTTT.

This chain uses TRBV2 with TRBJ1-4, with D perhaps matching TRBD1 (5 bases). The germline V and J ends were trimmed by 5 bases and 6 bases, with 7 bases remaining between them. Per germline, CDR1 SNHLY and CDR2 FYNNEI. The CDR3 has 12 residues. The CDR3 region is CASSRQYEKLFF. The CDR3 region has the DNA TGTGCCAGCAGTCGACAGTATGAAAAACTGTTTTTT.